A selection of T cell receptor beta chains follows, all from one sample in a study of control samples from healthy donors and cancer patients. Clones were read by immunoSEQ multiplex PCR, and TCRdb kept only the in-frame ones, dropping some. The sample consists of around 19,000 clones, around four fifths of them appearing once. The specimen sequenced was PBMCs. Source of these receptors: a woman between 65 and 79 years old with lung cancer. Both conserved end residues are part of each CDR3. The D gene is left open where the match is weak.

>.|TRBV27
CASPRLDGGNQPQHF
>.|TRBV15
CATGRGSSNQPQHF
>TRBD2|TRBV11-3
CASSFLAGGSYEQYF
>.|TRBV7-6
CASSPGMDGYGYTF
>TRBD1|TRBV4-1
CASSQDDRDRANEQYF
>.|TRBV5-1
CASSRWGPNTEAFF
>TRBD1|TRBV6-5
CASTPRTGLTYEQYF
>TRBD2|TRBV2
CASSSGLASPPETQYF
>.|TRBV28
CATTERGSSSYNEQFF
>TRBD1|TRBV5-4
CASSPGQLIYEQYF
>.|TRBV2
CASSGQVLGEQFF
>.|TRBV5-1
CASSVGWDGSGNTIYF
>TRBD1|TRBV27
CASSLDRTGGSEQYF
>.|TRBV7-8
CASSFGGRGTQYF
>.|TRBV29-1
CSVDGGGEQYF
>TRBD2|TRBV24-1
CATSDLPGRAGSNEQFF
>.|TRBV19
CASSIVPGETQYF
>.|TRBV4-1
CASSHGEGNYGYTF
>TRBD1|TRBV3-1/TRBV3-2
CASSPLRGGLSAFF
>TRBD2|TRBV5-4
CASSLELASTTGELFF
>TRBD2|TRBV28
CASSATWTSGGDEQYF
>TRBD1|TRBV24-1
CATSVGTENQPQHF